Shown below are 21 T cell receptor beta chains from a single sample sequenced in a study of control samples from healthy donors and cancer patients. Profiling relied on immunoSEQ multiplex PCR, and the TCRdb table lists in-frame clones only, not all of them. The sample comprises 75,000 to 100,000 clones, around 90% of which are singletons, and 3% rests with the top ten. The sample consisted of blood. These receptors were obtained from a human donor in good health. The donor label of this sample is uncertain.

This clone has a handful of counts. The chain employs TRBV11-3 and TRBJ2-1, with TRBD2 matching over 8 bases. Per the germline V gene, CDR1 is SGHNT and CDR2 is YENEEA. The V segment lost 1 base and the J segment 8 bases; nucleotides outside the gene matches: 10. There are 16 residues in the CDR3. The CDR3: CASSLGSGRGTDEQFF. DNA of the CDR3: TGTGCCAGCAGCTTAGGGTCCGGGAGGGGAACTGATGAGCAGTTCTTC. The full variable domain, rest sourced from reference TRBV11-3 and TRBJ2-1, is EAGVVQSPRYKIIEKKQPVAFWCNPISGHNTLYWYLQNLGQGPELLIRYENEEAVDDSQLPKDRFSAERLKGVDSTLKIQPAELGDSAVYLCASSLGSGRGTDEQFFGPGTRLTVL.

This rearrangement joins TRBV6-6 to TRBJ1-2; D remains unclear. The CDR3 is 14 residues long. Per the germline V gene, CDR1 is MNHNY and CDR2 is SVGAGI (reference sequence). The germline V and J ends were trimmed by 6 bases and 2 bases, with 13 bases remaining between them. CDR3 amino acids: CASSDSRVNYGYTF. The CDR3 DNA reads TGTGCCAGCAGCGACTCTAGGGTAAACTATGGCTACACCTTC.

The V gene is TRBV2, the J gene TRBJ1-1; 7 nucleotides match TRBD1. CDR1 SNHLY and CDR2 FYNNEI come from the germline V gene. This CDR3 region has 17 residues. With 4 bases clipped from V and 5 bases from J, the junction kept 16 bases outside the gene matches. The CDR3 DNA is TGTGCCAGCAGTGCTCGCGCAGGGGGAGATAGCTGGACTGAAGCTTTCTTT. This encodes CASSARAGGDSWTEAFF.

The rearrangement uses TRBV6-4 and TRBJ2-6; D possibly corresponds to TRBD1 (5 bases). CDR3 size: 15 residues. V lost 2 bases to trimming and J lost 4 bases, with 9 bases between them. Per germline, CDR1 MRHNA and CDR2 SNTAGT. The CDR3 nucleotides are TGTGCCAGCAGTGACGGGGCGGAAGGGGCCAACGTCCTGACTTTC. As protein: CASSDGAEGANVLTF.

This clone was seen a single time. V gene TRBV30 combines with J gene TRBJ2-1, with 10 nucleotides matching TRBD2. Looked up from germline, CDR1 is GTSNPN and CDR2 is SVGIG (reference sequence). V was clipped by 4 bases and J by 2 bases; unmatched bases: 5. CDR3 length equals 15 residues. CDR3 in DNA: TGTGCCTGGACGCCAGCGGGGGGGCCCTACAATGAGCAGTTCTTC. Protein product: CAWTPAGGPYNEQFF.

The chain carries TRBV18 and TRBJ2-1; 13 positions agree with TRBD2. The junction had 4 bases not matched to a gene; V was cut back by 0 bases and J by 5 bases. Germline CDR1 is KGHSH and CDR2 is LQKENI. CDR3 length: 17 residues. Written as DNA, the CDR3 is TGTGCCAGCTCACCACCAATGGGACTAGCGGGGAACAATGAGCAGTTCTTC. It is translated as CASSPPMGLAGNNEQFF.

This chain joins TRBV6-6 and TRBJ2-1; possible D gene TRBD2, 7 bases. The V gene's germline CDR1 is MNHNY and CDR2 SVGAGI (reference sequence). Trimming removed 7 bases at V and 1 base at J, with 17 bases between. The CDR3 contains 16 residues. Here the CDR3 DNA reads TGTGCCAGCAATGGAAGGGGGGGCCGGTCCTACAATGAGCAGTTCTTC. It translates to CASNGRGGRSYNEQFF.

The chain carries TRBV6-1 and TRBJ2-1; no clear D gene. The CDR3 totals 16 residues. Germline CDR1 reads MNHNS; CDR2 reads SASEGT. Trimming cost V 1 base and J 8 bases, with 18 bases left between them. The CDR3 is CASSEGSWSWVHEQFF. The CDR3 nucleotides read TGTGCCAGCAGTGAAGGGTCTTGGTCCTGGGTACATGAGCAGTTCTTC.

The CDR3 loop reads CASTPLQGTGGFGYTF. The CDR3 bases are TGTGCCAGCACTCCTCTTCAAGGGACAGGGGGCTTTGGCTACACCTTC. V usage is TRBV18 and J usage is TRBJ1-2; 12 positions agree with TRBD1. Germline trimming cut 8 bases from V and 7 bases from J; bases unmatched to any gene: 14. The CDR3 extends over 16 amino acids. CDR1 and CDR2 from the germline V gene are KGHSH and LQKENI.

This chain connects TRBV5-1 to TRBJ2-1; 9 nucleotides agree with TRBD2. Germline CDR1 SGHRS, CDR2 YFSETQ. CDR3 length: 18 amino acids. Losses at the gene ends were 1 base for V and 8 bases for J; bases not matched to a gene: 16. CDR3: CASSLFGLAGSPGDEQFF. Written as DNA, the CDR3 is TGCGCCAGCAGCTTGTTTGGTCTAGCGGGGTCCCCTGGGGATGAGCAGTTCTTC. The variable domain in full, with the rest retrieved from reference TRBV5-1 and TRBJ2-1, is KAGVTQTPRYLIKTRGQQVTLSCSPISGHRSVSWYQQTPGQGLQFLFEYFSETQRNKGNFPGRFSGRQFSNSRSEMNVSTLELGDSALYLCASSLFGLAGSPGDEQFFGPGTRLTVL.

The chain couples TRBV28 to TRBJ1-5; 8 bases line up with TRBD1. CDR1 is MDHEN, CDR2 SYDVKM, per germline. The junction had 6 bases not matched to a gene; V was cut back by 10 bases and J by 4 bases. The CDR3 spans 13 residues. The CDR3 DNA reads as TGTGCCACCTGGGACAGGAAAAATCAGCCCCAGCATTTT. Residues: CATWDRKNQPQHF.

This clone was seen a few times. The chain carries TRBV28 and TRBJ1-5, with a weak D call TRBD1 (6 bases). This CDR3 is 15 amino acids long. With 3 bases removed from V and 2 bases from J, the gap between germline ends came to 11 bases. Per the germline V gene, CDR1 is MDHEN and CDR2 is SYDVKM. CDR3 DNA sequence: TGTGCCAGCAGTTTCTCAGGGGTGGGCAATCAGCCCCAGCATTTT. This sequence encodes CASSFSGVGNQPQHF.

This rearrangement joins TRBV24-1 to TRBJ1-1; D possibly corresponds to TRBD1 (5 bases). Trimming shortened V by 5 bases and J by 0 bases, and 15 bases separated the two germline ends. The V gene's germline CDR1 is KGHDR and CDR2 SFDVKD. CDR3 length equals 16 residues. CDR3 loop: CATSGRGTRLNTEAFF. CDR3 DNA sequence: TGTGCCACCAGTGGTCGAGGGACCCGATTGAACACTGAAGCTTTCTTT.

This clone appeared a single time. The chain recombines TRBV19 with TRBJ1-6; D unclear. Germline CDR1 reads LNHDA; CDR2 reads SQIVND (reference sequence). V was trimmed by 0 bases and J by 7 bases, leaving 10 bases between them. The CDR3 is made up of 15 amino acids. The CDR3 loop is CASSIDGNPNSPLHF. The CDR3, as DNA: TGTGCCAGTAGTATAGATGGGAATCCAAATTCACCCCTCCACTTT.

The chain uses TRBV28 and TRBJ1-5, with TRBD1 matching over 7 bases. There are 16 residues in the CDR3. Losses at the gene ends were 5 bases for V and 5 bases for J; bases not matched to a gene: 12. From germline, CDR1 is MDHEN and CDR2 SYDVKM. For the CDR3, the DNA is TGTGCCAGCAGTCCTCCAGGGGGGACCCTCCATCAGCCCCAGCATTTT. Amino acids: CASSPPGGTLHQPQHF.

V and J are TRBV7-6 and TRBJ2-1; 10 bases are a match to TRBD2. The CDR3 has 16 residues. V was clipped by 5 bases and J by 2 bases; unmatched bases: 6. Germline CDR1 reads SGHVS; CDR2 reads FNYEAQ. CDR3 DNA: TGTGCCAGCAGCGTAACAAGCGGGGGGGCCTACAATGAGCAGTTCTTC. Translated: CASSVTSGGAYNEQFF.

The chain combines TRBV19 with TRBJ1-2, with unresolved D. Between the trimmed V and J ends, which lost 1 base and 2 bases, there was a span of 11 bases. This CDR3 contains 15 residues. In germline, CDR1 is LNHDA, CDR2 SQIVND (reference sequence). The CDR3 DNA is TGTGCCAGTAGTATAGTACTGGACGGAAACTATGGCTACACCTTC. It encodes CASSIVLDGNYGYTF. Using reference TRBV19 and TRBJ1-2 for the parts outside the CDR3, the full variable domain is DGGITQSPKYLFRKEGQNVTLSCEQNLNHDAMYWYRQDPGQGLRLIYYSQIVNDFQKGDIAEGYSVSREKKESFPLTVTSAQKNPTAFYLCASSIVLDGNYGYTFGSGTRLTVV.

The chain carries TRBV24-1 and TRBJ2-1, with 8 bases identical to TRBD2. This CDR3 has 15 amino acids. The trim removed 4 bases at V and 2 bases at J, leaving 3 bases unmatched. Germline loops: CDR1 KGHDR, CDR2 SFDVKD. CDR3 sequence: CATSDGGEPYNEQFF. CDR3 coding DNA: TGTGCCACCAGTGACGGGGGGGAACCCTACAATGAGCAGTTCTTC.

The DNA for the CDR3 is TGTGCCAGCAGTCCTCCGGGACAGGGGTATACTGAAGCTTTCTTT. It is translated as CASSPPGQGYTEAFF. This chain links TRBV27 with TRBJ1-1, with 10 bases that match TRBD1. This CDR3 is built from 15 residues. Germline assignment: CDR1 MNHEY and CDR2 SMNVEV (reference sequence). Trimming took 5 bases from V and 5 from J; bases not matched to a gene: 8.

CDR3 loop: CASSGRGGSVDEQFF. The CDR3 region has the DNA TGTGCCAGCAGCGGCCGCGGGGGGTCTGTAGATGAGCAGTTCTTC. The chain combines TRBV9 with TRBJ2-1; the match to TRBD2 covers 8 bases. There are 15 residues in the CDR3. Germline lookup yields CDR1 SGDLS and CDR2 YYNGEE. V lost 3 bases to trimming and J lost 8 bases; unmatched junction nucleotides: 10.

This clone was seen just once. CDR3: CASSPRQGLSEKLFF. The DNA of the CDR3 is TGTGCCAGCAGCCCCCGACAGGGTTTAAGTGAAAAACTGTTTTTT. The chain employs TRBV7-9 and TRBJ1-4; 7 positions match TRBD1. V was pared by 5 bases and J by 7 bases, with 10 bases of the junction left unmatched. The CDR3 sequence is 15 residues long. Germline V gene data show CDR1 as SEHNR and CDR2 as FQNEAQ (reference sequence).